This T cell receptor beta chain was observed in a study of STAT5B mutations in CD4+ large granular lymphocyte leukemia. The junction had 11 bases not matched to a gene; V was cut back by 2 bases and J by 2 bases. Germline CDR1 and CDR2: MGHRA and YSYEKL. The CDR3 sequence is 18 residues long. TCRdb's copy holds only in-frame clones and misses some; the assay was immunoSEQ multiplex PCR. The table lists tens of thousands of clones, roughly 69% of them singletons. The chain carries TRBV4-1 and TRBJ1-4; 7 bases are shared with TRBD1. The source of this sequence is a human donor in good health. Sequenced: CD4+ T cells from blood buffy coats. The CDR3 loop reads CASSQTAWVQGTNEKLFF. Here the CDR3 DNA reads TGCGCCAGCAGCCAAACCGCCTGGGTACAGGGGACTAATGAAAAACTGTTTTTT.